The 12 T cell receptor beta chains below were found in one sample sequenced in a study of kidney transplant recipient with SARS-CoV-2 infection. TCRdb analysed the reads with MiXCR anew, one entry per CDR3 protein. The table lists roughly 230,000 distinct CDR3 sequences, about 28% of them singletons. The specimen comprised a blood sample, sampled at baseline and between days 110 and 120 from a kidney transplant recipient. All receptors derive from a male patient aged 30 to 40 who had COVID-19 and was a kidney transplant recipient. The T cells may partly be graft donor cells.

This clonotype was counted ten times or more. The genes are TRBV6-1 and TRBJ1-1; D ambiguous. Trimming cost V 2 bases and J 10 bases, with 2 bases left between them. Germline values: CDR1 MNHNS, CDR2 SASEGT. The CDR3 is made up of 9 amino acids. Here the CDR3 reads CASSERAFF. CDR3 sequence (DNA): TGTGCCAGCAGTGAACGAGCTTTCTTT.

This clonotype was seen repeatedly, ten times or more. This chain joins TRBV20-1 and TRBJ2-7; the D gene could be TRBD1 or TRBD2 (6 bases each). V was shortened by 6 bases and J by 5 bases, with 14 bases between the two germline ends. The CDR3 sequence is 12 residues long. Germline V lookup: CDR1 DFQATT, CDR2 SNEGSKA (reference sequence). The CDR3 DNA sequence: TGCAGTGCGGCCGGAGGGGGTGACGAGCAGTACTTC. Translation gives CSAAGGGDEQYF.

Details on this clonotype: Possible read error: a much larger clone is one base away. V gene TRBV12-3 or TRBV12-4 combines with J gene TRBJ1-1; no definite D call. Trimming left V 7 bases short and J 8 bases short, with 11 bases between. This CDR3 spans 11 amino acids. CDR3 sequence: CASKTGPEAFF. The CDR3 DNA reads TGTGCCAGCAAGACCGGGCCCGAAGCTTTCTTT.

This clonotype appeared many times. The chain has TRBV24-1 and TRBJ1-5, with D possibly TRBD1 on 5 matching bases. From germline, CDR1 is KGHDR and CDR2 SFDVKD. This CDR3 is built from 12 residues. V gave up 9 bases and J gave up 5 bases, with 10 bases separating them. DNA of the CDR3: TGTGCCACCGGGACGGGTTATCAGCCCCAGCATTTT. This encodes CATGTGYQPQHF.

About this clonotype: Just one base apart from a much larger clone, this may be a read error. The chain couples TRBV7-7 to TRBJ1-1; D is perhaps TRBD1 (6 bases). The CDR3 spans 13 residues. CDR1 is SSHAT and CDR2 is FNYEAQ in the germline V gene (reference sequence). Here the CDR3 DNA reads TGTGCCGGCAGCTTAACCCCACAGGGCGAAGCTTTCTTT. This encodes CAGSLTPQGEAFF.

The chain uses TRBV5-6 and TRBJ2-7; TRBD2 agrees at 7 bases. The trim removed 3 bases at V and 3 bases at J, leaving 9 bases unmatched. Germline CDR1 SGHDT, CDR2 YYEEEE. The CDR3 sequence is 15 residues long. The CDR3 coding sequence is TGTGCCAGCAGCTCAGGACTAGTGGGATTCTACGAGCAGTACTTC. It yields the protein CASSSGLVGFYEQYF.

This clonotype was observed at least ten times. The genes are TRBV3-1 and TRBJ1-3; no definite D call. CDR3 length: 15 amino acids. V was trimmed by 5 bases and J by 0 bases, leaving 11 bases between them. CDR1 is LGHDT, CDR2 YNNKEL, per germline (reference sequence). The CDR3 protein is CASSLPMDSGNTIYF. CDR3 coding DNA: TGTGCCAGCAGCTTACCCATGGACTCTGGAAACACCATATATTTT.

As to this clonotype: A much larger clone lies one base from this, so it may be a read error. The genes are TRBV12-3 or TRBV12-4 and TRBJ1-1; D might be TRBD1 (5 bases). This CDR3 has 14 residues. V was cut by 4 bases and J by 6 bases, with 15 bases left in between. The CDR3 bases are TGTGCCAGCAGTTCGGGGGGAATGGGCGCTGAAGCTTTCTTT. As protein: CASSSGGMGAEAFF.

The table lists this clonotype with many counts. The CDR3: CASSQRPYHGKTYGYTF. The CDR3, as DNA: TGTGCCAGCAGCCAGAGACCATACCATGGAAAGACCTATGGCTACACCTTC. The chain couples TRBV7-9 to TRBJ1-2; D is ambiguous. This CDR3 comprises 17 residues. The germline V and J ends were trimmed by 5 bases and 4 bases, with 23 bases remaining between them. From germline, CDR1 is SEHNR and CDR2 FQNEAQ (reference sequence).

With respect to this clonotype: This may come from a read error, since a much larger clone is one base off. V gene TRBV5-6 combines with J gene TRBJ1-2; no firm D call. Per the germline V gene, CDR1 is SGHDT and CDR2 is YYEEEE. CDR3 size: 16 residues. V was trimmed by 7 bases and J by 4 bases, leaving 23 bases between them. The CDR3 sequence: CASQWNNSRETYGYTF. The CDR3 DNA follows: TGTGCCAGCCAGTGGAACAATAGTCGAGAGACCTATGGCTACACCTTC.

This clonotype has more than one count but fewer than ten. The chain is built from TRBV7-2 and TRBJ2-2, with 7 bases aligning to TRBD2. CDR3 size: 16 residues. The V segment lost 5 bases and the J segment 5 bases; nucleotides outside the gene matches: 11. CDR1 is SGHTA, CDR2 FQGNSA, per germline. Here the CDR3 reads CASSPGAGVRTGELFF. CDR3 sequence (DNA): TGTGCCAGCAGCCCCGGGGCGGGAGTTAGGACCGGGGAGCTGTTTTTT.

This clonotype was seen ten or more times. CDR3 DNA: TGTGCCAGCAGGAGGGGTGGTGAAGCTTTCTTT. It translates to CASRRGGEAFF. V gene TRBV25-1 combines with J gene TRBJ1-1; a possible D gene is TRBD1 (5 bases). Trimming pared 6 bases from V and 7 bases from J, leaving 9 bases between. The CDR3 length is 11 residues. In germline, CDR1 is MGHDK, CDR2 SYGVNS. Complete variable domain (other parts from reference TRBV25-1 and TRBJ1-1): EADIYQTPRYLVIGTGKKITLECSQTMGHDKMYWYQQDPGMELHLIHYSYGVNSTEKGDLSSESTVSRIRTEHFPLTLESARPSHTSQYLCASRRGGEAFFGQGTRLTVV.